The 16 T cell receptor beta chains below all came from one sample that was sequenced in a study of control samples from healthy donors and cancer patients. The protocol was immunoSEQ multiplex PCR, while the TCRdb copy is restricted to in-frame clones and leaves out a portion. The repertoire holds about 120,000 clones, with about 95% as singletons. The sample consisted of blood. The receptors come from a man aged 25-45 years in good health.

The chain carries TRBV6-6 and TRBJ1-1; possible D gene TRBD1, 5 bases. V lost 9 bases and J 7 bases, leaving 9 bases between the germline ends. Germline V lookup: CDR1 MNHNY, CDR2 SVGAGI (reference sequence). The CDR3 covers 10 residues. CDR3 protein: CASTGYEAFF. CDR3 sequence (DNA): TGTGCCAGTACAGGCTATGAAGCTTTCTTT.

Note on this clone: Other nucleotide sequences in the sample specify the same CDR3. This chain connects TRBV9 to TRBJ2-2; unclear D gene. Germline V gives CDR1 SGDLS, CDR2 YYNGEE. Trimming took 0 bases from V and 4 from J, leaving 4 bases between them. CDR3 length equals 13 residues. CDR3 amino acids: CASSVGGTGELFF. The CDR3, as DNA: TGTGCCAGCAGCGTAGGCGGCACCGGGGAGCTGTTTTTT. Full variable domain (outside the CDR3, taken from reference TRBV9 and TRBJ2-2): DSGVTQTPKHLITATGQRVTLRCSPRSGDLSVYWYQQSLDQGLQFLIQYYNGEERAKGNILERFSAQQFPDLHSELNLSSLELGDSALYFCASSVGGTGELFFGEGSRLTVL.

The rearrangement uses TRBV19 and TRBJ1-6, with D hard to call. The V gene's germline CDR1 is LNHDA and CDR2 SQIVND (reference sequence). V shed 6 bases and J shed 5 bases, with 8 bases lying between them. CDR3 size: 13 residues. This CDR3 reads CASRPGDNSPLHF. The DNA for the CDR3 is TGTGCCAGTAGACCCGGTGATAATTCACCCCTCCACTTT.

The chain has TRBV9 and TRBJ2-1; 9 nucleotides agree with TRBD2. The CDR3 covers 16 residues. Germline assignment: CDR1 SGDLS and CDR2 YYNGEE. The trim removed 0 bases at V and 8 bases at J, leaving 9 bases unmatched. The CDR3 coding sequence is TGTGCCAGCAGCGTAGAGGCGGGGGGGCCGAGCGATGAGCAGTTCTTC. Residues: CASSVEAGGPSDEQFF.

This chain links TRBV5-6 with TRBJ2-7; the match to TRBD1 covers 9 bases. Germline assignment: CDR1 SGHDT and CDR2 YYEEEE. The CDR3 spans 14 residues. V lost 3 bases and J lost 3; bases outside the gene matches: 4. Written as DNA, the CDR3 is TGTGCCAGCAGCTCCCGACAGGGGGGCTACGAGCAGTACTTC. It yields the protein CASSSRQGGYEQYF. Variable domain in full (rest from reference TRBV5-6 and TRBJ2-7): DAGVTQSPTHLIKTRGQQVTLRCSPKSGHDTVSWYQQALGQGPQFIFQYYEEEERQRGNFPDRFSGHQFPNYSSELNVNALLLGDSALYLCASSSRQGGYEQYFGPGTRLTVT.

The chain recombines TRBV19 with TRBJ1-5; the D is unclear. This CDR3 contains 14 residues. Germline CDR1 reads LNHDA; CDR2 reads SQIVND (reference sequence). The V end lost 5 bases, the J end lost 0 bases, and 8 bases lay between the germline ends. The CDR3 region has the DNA TGTGCCAGTAGTGTTTACTATAGCAATCAGCCCCAGCATTTT. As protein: CASSVYYSNQPQHF.

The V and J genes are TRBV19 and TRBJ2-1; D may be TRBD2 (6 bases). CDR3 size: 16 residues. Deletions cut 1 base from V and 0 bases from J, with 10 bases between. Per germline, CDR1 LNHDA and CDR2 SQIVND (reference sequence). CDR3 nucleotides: TGTGCCAGTAGTATAGGTTGGGGGGACTCCTACAATGAGCAGTTCTTC. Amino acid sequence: CASSIGWGDSYNEQFF.

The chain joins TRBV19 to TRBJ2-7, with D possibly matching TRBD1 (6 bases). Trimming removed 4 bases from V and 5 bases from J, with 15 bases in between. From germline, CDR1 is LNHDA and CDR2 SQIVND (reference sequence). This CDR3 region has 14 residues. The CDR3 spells CASSKQGVIDEQYF. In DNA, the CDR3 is TGTGCCAGTAGTAAACAGGGAGTCATCGACGAGCAGTACTTC.

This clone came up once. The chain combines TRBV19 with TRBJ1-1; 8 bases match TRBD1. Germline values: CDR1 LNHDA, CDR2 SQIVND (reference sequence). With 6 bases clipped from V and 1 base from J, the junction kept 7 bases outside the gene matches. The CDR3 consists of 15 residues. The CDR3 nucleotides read TGTGCCAGTAGCTGGGGACAGGCGGGGAACACTGAAGCTTTCTTT. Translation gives CASSWGQAGNTEAFF.

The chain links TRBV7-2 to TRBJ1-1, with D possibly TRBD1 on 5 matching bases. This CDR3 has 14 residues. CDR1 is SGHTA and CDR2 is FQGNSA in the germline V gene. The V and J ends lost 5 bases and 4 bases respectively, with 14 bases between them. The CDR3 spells CASSPKIGVTEAFF. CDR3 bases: TGTGCCAGCAGCCCTAAAATAGGGGTCACTGAAGCTTTCTTT.

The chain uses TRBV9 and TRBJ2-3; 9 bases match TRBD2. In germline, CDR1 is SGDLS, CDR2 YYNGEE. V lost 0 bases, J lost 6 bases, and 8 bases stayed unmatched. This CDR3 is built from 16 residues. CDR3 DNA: TGTGCCAGCAGCGTAGAGGCTAGCGGGGTTCGTGATACGCAGTATTTT. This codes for CASSVEASGVRDTQYF.

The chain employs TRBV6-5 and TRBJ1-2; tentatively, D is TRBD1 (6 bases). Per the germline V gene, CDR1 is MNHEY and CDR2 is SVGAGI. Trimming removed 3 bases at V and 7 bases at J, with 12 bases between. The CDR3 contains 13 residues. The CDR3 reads CASSYQGKVGYTF. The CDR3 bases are TGTGCCAGCAGTTATCAGGGGAAGGTTGGCTACACCTTC.

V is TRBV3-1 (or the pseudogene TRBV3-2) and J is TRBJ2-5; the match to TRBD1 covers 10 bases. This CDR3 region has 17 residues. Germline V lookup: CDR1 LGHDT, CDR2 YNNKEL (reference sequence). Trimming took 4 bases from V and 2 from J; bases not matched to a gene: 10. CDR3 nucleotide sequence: TGTGCCAGCAGCCCCAGACCCGGGACAGGGGAGCAAGAGACCCAGTACTTC. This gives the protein CASSPRPGTGEQETQYF.

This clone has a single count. CDR3 sequence reads: CASAQRVSGNTIYF. The CDR3, as DNA: TGTGCCAGCGCCCAGCGAGTCTCTGGAAACACCATATATTTT. The chain recombines TRBV27 with TRBJ1-3, with D unresolved. This CDR3 is 14 amino acids long. CDR1 is MNHEY and CDR2 is SMNVEV in the germline V gene (reference sequence). The germline V and J ends were trimmed by 8 bases and 0 bases, with 11 bases remaining between them.

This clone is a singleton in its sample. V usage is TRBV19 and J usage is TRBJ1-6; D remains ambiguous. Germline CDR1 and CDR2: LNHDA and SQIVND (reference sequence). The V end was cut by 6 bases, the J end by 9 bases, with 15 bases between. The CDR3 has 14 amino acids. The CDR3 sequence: CASRGKGFGSPLHF. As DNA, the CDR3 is TGTGCCAGTAGGGGGAAGGGTTTCGGTTCACCCCTCCACTTT.

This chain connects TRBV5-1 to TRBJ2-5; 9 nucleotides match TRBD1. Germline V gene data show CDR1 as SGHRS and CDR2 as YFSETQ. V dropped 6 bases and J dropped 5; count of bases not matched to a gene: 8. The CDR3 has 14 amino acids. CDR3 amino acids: CASKTGGHKETQYF. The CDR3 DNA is TGCGCCAGCAAAACAGGGGGCCACAAGGAGACCCAGTACTTC.